Here is one T cell receptor (beta chain) with its context. The data were taken from a study of T cell responses to AZD1222 COVID-19 vaccine. V was shortened by 3 bases and J by 3 bases, with 17 bases between the two germline ends. In germline, CDR1 is SNHLY, CDR2 FYNNEI. CDR3 length equals 16 residues. Here immunoSEQ multiplex PCR was the method, and the copy in TCRdb shows in-frame clones only, minus some. The sample carries over 100,000 clones, roughly 89% recorded once. J is TRBJ1-1 and V is TRBV2, with D possibly TRBD1 on 5 matching bases. The clonotype was recovered from an adult in good health. The specimen was peripheral blood, collected on day 0 of AZD1222 vaccination. The CDR3: CASSDPGIGLDTEAFF. The CDR3 nucleotides are TGTGCCAGCAGTGACCCAGGGATCGGATTAGACACTGAAGCTTTCTTT.